These T cell receptor beta chains were read from a single sample in a study of T cell responses to AZD1222 COVID-19 vaccine. Sequencing used immunoSEQ multiplex PCR; TCRdb keeps in-frame clones, though not all of them. This table has about 120,000 clones, around 87% appearing once. The sample consisted of peripheral blood, taken on day 0 of AZD1222 vaccination. These receptors were taken from an adult in good health. CDR3s leave out the opening cysteine and the closing phenylalanine or tryptophan. The order of the fields is V gene, CDR3 protein.

TRBV27 | ASSLTPGLGYT
TRBV10-3 | AISEIQGAYGQETQY
TRBV6-4 | ASSGTGGSGANVLT
TRBV5-4 | ASSSAGEKLF
TRBV6-6 | ASSYVRDSNEKLF
TRBV4-2 | ASSQDWASGPKNIQY
TRBV6-2/TRBV6-3 | ASSSQETLYGYT
TRBV19 | ASSFRGGSYNEQF
TRBV29-1 | SVEAGSGHPGGSGNTIY
TRBV6-5 | ASSYSGQGGGYT
TRBV5-1 | ASSFGGQGQPQH
TRBV19 | ASSMKGFQTGGASYEQY
TRBV7-2 | ASSLGTGNREQY
TRBV12-3/TRBV12-4 | ASSLRVNTEAF
TRBV15 | ATSSLGARGYT
TRBV19 | ASSGTAIYNEQF
TRBV10-3 | AISGTSGSYNEQF
TRBV6-1 | ASSERQGLETQY
TRBV5-1 | ASSKGQGLNTEAF
TRBV20-1 | SASLSVNTEAF
TRBV14 | ASSRDRGQPQH
TRBV6-6 | ASSYVRDQNTEAF
TRBV14 | ASSQDKAGALAGGSGNEQF
TRBV28 | ASSLGDRGNYGYT
TRBV27 | ASRFRAEAF
TRBV5-6 | ASSSPRQILNEKLF
TRBV19 | ASSYGTGKPYEQY
TRBV6-4 | ASSEQGSYGYT
TRBV5-8 | ASSLRDTSYEQY
TRBV5-1 | ASSTRDYFTDTQY
TRBV19 | ASSAGTQPQH
TRBV5-4 | ASSLAGNEQF
TRBV15 | ATSRDGGTYEQY
TRBV4-1 | ASSQGRGNSYNSPLH
TRBV7-2 | ASSPDGQVGTEAF
TRBV7-2 | ASSHSSGGNYEQF
TRBV12-3/TRBV12-4 | ASALYSYGYT
TRBV5-1 | ASSRGQGAYGYT
TRBV7-6 | ASSLAGQGAGEQY
TRBV7-7 | ASSRGGVNEQY
TRBV7-9 | ASSLEAEQF
TRBV2 | ASSLAGGLDTQY
TRBV4-3 | ASSPGQVRINSPLH
TRBV3-1/TRBV3-2 | ASSQDMNTEAF
TRBV2 | ASSERGYEQY
TRBV7-2 | ASSWGTGVPGNTIY
TRBV5-4 | ASSLEVYGYT
TRBV5-5 | ASSLQSRGNSPLH
TRBV19 | ASDPTGTLGSPLH
TRBV27 | ASPKGLPNNNEQF
TRBV27 | ASSPRRGNGTYNSPLH
TRBV19 | ASSNVGNTIY